Described below is a single TCR beta chain sequence and its context. As yet, its antigen is unknown. The record originates from a study of T cell responses to AZD1222 COVID-19 vaccine. Study conclusions and caveats: Seropositivity was recorded at baseline in only 6 or 7 AZD1222 recipients. Among vaccine-associated CD4 TCRs, coverage spanned spike, with dominance at 160-218 and 743-854. Unmutated regions of variants are reportedly targeted by nearly half of spike-specific TCRs. Among the donors, most were white British and more were female, and clonal diversity was possibly underestimated.

V lost 0 bases and J 7 bases, leaving 4 bases between the germline ends. Germline CDR1 reads SNHLY; CDR2 reads FYNNEI. The CDR3 covers 13 residues. The table came from immunoSEQ multiplex PCR; TCRdb's copy has only in-frame clones and leaves some out. The sample consists of 84,000 or so clones, around 89% of them appearing once. The TCR sequence derives from an adult in good health. This sequence joins TRBV2 and TRBJ1-6; unclear D gene. Sample: peripheral blood, taken on day 0 of AZD1222 vaccination. This chain's CDR3 is CASSEALNSPLHF. As DNA, the CDR3 is TGTGCCAGCAGTGAAGCATTGAATTCACCCCTCCACTTT.